This is a list of T cell receptor beta chains from one sample in a study of cytomegalovirus exposure and HLA in healthy donors. Clones were sequenced by immunoSEQ multiplex PCR, and TCRdb holds only the in-frame ones, with some missing. The sample has about 130,000 clones; roughly 95% are singletons. The sample taken for sequencing was PBMCs. Receptors were obtained from a man younger than 30 in good health and CMV-seronegative. Each CDR3 is given with its conserved first and last residue. The order of the fields is V gene, clone size, D gene, J gene, CDR3 protein. D genes are given only for firm matches. Clone size is given for some rows only: seen once, a few or many times, or a class if the clone is expanded.

TRBV29-1	.	.	TRBJ2-1	CSVTPEGRVRFF
TRBV7-3	.	.	TRBJ2-1	CASSSDRGNEQFF
TRBV7-7	.	TRBD2	TRBJ2-1	CASSPLTSGDNEQFF
TRBV5-1	.	.	TRBJ1-1	CASSLDRANTEAFF
TRBV28	.	.	TRBJ2-3	CASSSGQHLTDTQYF
TRBV4-1	.	.	TRBJ2-1	CASSQDASAEQFF
TRBV7-2	.	.	TRBJ2-7	CASSLVAAYEQYF
TRBV29-1	once	.	TRBJ2-7	CSVERDSSYEQYF
TRBV6-5	.	TRBD1	TRBJ1-1	CASSYDRVRAEAFF
TRBV7-3	.	.	TRBJ1-1	CASSSYQIDGDTEAFF
TRBV18	.	TRBD1	TRBJ2-7	CASSPQQGEQYF
TRBV5-4	.	TRBD1	TRBJ1-1	CASSLDRGNTEAFF
TRBV6-5	once	.	TRBJ2-2	CASSSPGGDTGELFF
TRBV7-6	.	.	TRBJ2-1	CASSPRWGRNEQFF
TRBV5-6	.	.	TRBJ2-7	CASSLGGTYEQYF
TRBV30	.	TRBD2	TRBJ2-2	CAWTSGSTGELFF
TRBV13	.	.	TRBJ1-3	CAPHPDRRNKQRNTIYF
TRBV5-1	.	.	TRBJ1-4	CASSSSGPDEKLFF
TRBV18	.	.	TRBJ2-1	CASSPAAVSSYNEQFF
TRBV19	.	TRBD2	TRBJ2-2	CASGGGEGTGELFF
TRBV2	.	TRBD1	TRBJ2-4	CASSDRQGLIIQYF
TRBV6-5	.	TRBD1	TRBJ2-4	CASSSTGVGKNIQYF
TRBV5-5	.	.	TRBJ2-7	CASSLQLSYEQYF
TRBV7-2	.	TRBD1	TRBJ1-1	CASSSIDRANTEAFF
TRBV18	.	.	TRBJ2-1	CASSSPPGNEQFF
TRBV11-2	.	TRBD1	TRBJ2-7	CASSWDRDSLYEQYF
TRBV18	.	TRBD1	TRBJ2-2	CASSPLGQEIGELFF
TRBV12-5	.	.	TRBJ1-5	CASGLEPNQPQHF
TRBV28	.	.	TRBJ2-7	CASSHRDEQYF
TRBV4-3	.	.	TRBJ1-3	CASSQDKTVLNTIYF
TRBV28	.	.	TRBJ1-4	CASSLWTVNREKLFF
TRBV19	.	TRBD2	TRBJ2-1	CATHTSGRAYNEQFF
TRBV2	.	.	TRBJ1-1	CASSAYRDGISEAFF
TRBV6-6	.	TRBD1	TRBJ1-2	CASSSLRGHYGYTF
TRBV6-6	.	TRBD2	TRBJ2-1	CASSLSGRVNEQFF
TRBV7-6	.	.	TRBJ1-1	CASSLAGRTNTEAFF
TRBV20-1	.	.	TRBJ1-5	CSARDTVAQHF
TRBV4-1	.	.	TRBJ2-1	CASSQGSGTGTYEQFF
TRBV6-5	.	.	TRBJ1-2	CASSETADGYTF
TRBV5-4	once	.	TRBJ1-1	CASSPDRGNTEAFF
TRBV7-2	.	.	TRBJ2-7	CASSNAVAYYEQYF
TRBV11-3	once	TRBD1	TRBJ2-7	CASSLGLQGATDEQYF
TRBV11-1	.	TRBD2	TRBJ2-1	CASSLTKREPFNEQFF